A selection of T cell receptor beta chains follows, all from one sample in a study of regulatory T cells in long-lasting Graves disease. MiXCR, run by TCRdb on the multiplex PCR reads, gives a single entry per CDR3 protein. The profile covers about 610,000 distinct CDR3 sequences, with around 15% appearing a single time and 12% taken by the ten largest. The sample also formed part of further work on T cells in Graves' hyperthyroidism and ophthalmopathy.

The sample consisted of peripheral blood mononuclear cells (PBMCs), taken at new diagnosis, from a patient treated with antithyroid drugs. These receptor sequences come from a man younger than 35 with Graves disease. The conserved cysteine and the conserved F or W are not part of the CDR3 here.

J | V | length | CDR3
TRBJ2-1 | TRBV9 | 11 | ASSVEGYNEQF
TRBJ1-2 | TRBV12-3/TRBV12-4 | 13 | ASSLDTSENYGYT
TRBJ2-2 | TRBV28 | 13 | ASSRSSGRTGELF
TRBJ2-1 | TRBV30 | 14 | AWSLGFGAKGNEQF
TRBJ2-1 | TRBV10-2 | 14 | ASSGFSGVGGSEQF
- | TRBV5-6 | 11 | ASSPRQGRTQY
TRBJ2-5 | TRBV24-1 | 10 | ATSDYQETQY
TRBJ2-3 | TRBV18 | 12 | ASSRASGSDTQY
TRBJ2-4 | TRBV24-1 | 15 | ATSDPTQGEPKNIQY
TRBJ1-3 | TRBV5-4 | 11 | ASSLGRTDTIY
TRBJ2-3 | TRBV12-3/TRBV12-4 | 12 | ASSFSGSSDTQY
TRBJ2-3 | TRBV28 | 15 | ATKTVRGPGRVDTQY
TRBJ2-3 | TRBV11-2 | 15 | ASSLVGQGRLKKTQY
TRBJ2-1 | TRBV3-1 | 9 | ASSQVAEQF
TRBJ2-1 | TRBV11-3 | 11 | ASSVTQGGRLF
TRBJ1-1 | TRBV5-1 | 13 | ASSTDRRENTEAF
TRBJ2-5 | TRBV20-1 | 14 | SAGSSGQSTSGTQY
TRBJ2-1 | TRBV2 | 12 | ASRVLGSYNEQF
TRBJ2-1 | TRBV7-3 | 12 | ASSRLGPYNEQF
TRBJ2-2 | TRBV7-2 | 14 | ASSLAAGLVTGELF
TRBJ1-1 | TRBV20-1 | 14 | SAPTWGSRGNTEAF
TRBJ2-7 | TRBV3-1 | 13 | ASSQGGQVIYEQY
TRBJ2-5 | TRBV11-3 | 15 | ASSLGVGTGGEETQY